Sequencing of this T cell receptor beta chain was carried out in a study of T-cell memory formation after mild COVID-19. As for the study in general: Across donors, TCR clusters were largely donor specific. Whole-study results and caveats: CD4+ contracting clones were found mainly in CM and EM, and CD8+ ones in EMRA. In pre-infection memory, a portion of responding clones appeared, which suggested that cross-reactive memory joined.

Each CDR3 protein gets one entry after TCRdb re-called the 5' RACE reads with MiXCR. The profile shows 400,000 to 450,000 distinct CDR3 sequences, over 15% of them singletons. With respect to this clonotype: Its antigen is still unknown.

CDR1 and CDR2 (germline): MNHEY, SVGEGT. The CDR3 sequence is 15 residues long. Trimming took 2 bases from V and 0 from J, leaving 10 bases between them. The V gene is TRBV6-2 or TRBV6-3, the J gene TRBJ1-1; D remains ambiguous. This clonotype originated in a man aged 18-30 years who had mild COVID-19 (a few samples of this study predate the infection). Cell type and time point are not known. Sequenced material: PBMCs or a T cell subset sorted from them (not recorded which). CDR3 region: CASSYEEDLNTEAFF. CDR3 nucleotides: TGTGCCAGCAGTTACGAAGAGGACCTGAACACTGAAGCTTTCTTT.